The 18 T cell receptor beta chains listed next were all sequenced from one sample in a study of blood T cell repertoires in COVID-19. Assay used: immunoSEQ multiplex PCR; TCRdb lists only in-frame clones, some missing. Among approximately 350,000 clones listed, less than 90% were seen once. The specimen sequenced was PBMCs or T cells enriched from blood (not recorded which). Every receptor here comes from a woman in her 30s who had recovered from COVID-19.

This clone was seen a few times. The chain joins TRBV6-5 to TRBJ1-3, with D unresolved. Trimming took off 6 bases at V and 9 bases at J, with 9 bases between the two ends. From germline, CDR1 is MNHEY and CDR2 SVGAGI. The CDR3 spans 11 residues. CDR3 sequence: CASRDWSTIYF. CDR3 bases: TGTGCCAGCAGGGACTGGAGCACCATATATTTT.

This chain uses TRBV19 with TRBJ1-1, with 10 bases aligning to TRBD1. The trim removed 7 bases at V and 10 bases at J, leaving 15 bases unmatched. CDR3 size: 15 residues. From germline, CDR1 is LNHDA and CDR2 SQIVND (reference sequence). In DNA, the CDR3 is TGTGCCAGTACCCGGACAGGGGGGTTTCCCTATCGAGCTTTCTTT. This sequence encodes CASTRTGGFPYRAFF.

The genes are TRBV5-1 and TRBJ2-2; 10 nucleotides align to TRBD2. The CDR3 covers 17 residues. Germline V CDR1 and CDR2: SGHRS, YFSETQ. V lost 3 bases and J lost 4; bases outside the gene matches: 9. The CDR3 here is CASSSVAGGLSTGELFF. The DNA for the CDR3 is TGCGCCAGCAGCTCCGTAGCGGGGGGCCTGTCCACCGGGGAGCTGTTTTTT.

V is TRBV6-5 and J is TRBJ1-6; D might be TRBD1 (5 bases). Germline V lookup: CDR1 MNHEY, CDR2 SVGAGI. The CDR3 covers 14 residues. V gave up 4 bases and J gave up 7 bases, with 11 bases separating them. The CDR3 DNA reads TGTGCCAGCAGTTGGGCAGGGCAAAATTCACCCCTCCACTTT. This encodes CASSWAGQNSPLHF.

The chain recombines TRBV19 with TRBJ2-7, with D possibly being TRBD1 (6 bases). The CDR3 totals 16 residues. The V gene's germline CDR1 is LNHDA and CDR2 SQIVND (reference sequence). The V end lost 5 bases, the J end lost 2 bases, and 19 bases lay between the germline ends. CDR3 DNA sequence: TGTGCCAGTAGTTCGGGGCGATACAGGGATCCCTACGAGCAGTACTTC. Translating it yields CASSSGRYRDPYEQYF.

This clone was seen ten or more times. J is TRBJ2-1 and V is TRBV9; 9 bases are a match to TRBD2. The CDR3 totals 16 residues. V lost 5 bases to trimming and J lost 2 bases; unmatched junction nucleotides: 8. The V gene's germline CDR1 is SGDLS and CDR2 YYNGEE. The DNA for the CDR3 is TGTGCCAGCAGTGCCCGACTAGCGGAACCCTACAATGAGCAGTTCTTC. This sequence encodes CASSARLAEPYNEQFF. The variable domain in full, with the rest retrieved from reference TRBV9 and TRBJ2-1, is DSGVTQTPKHLITATGQRVTLRCSPRSGDLSVYWYQQSLDQGLQFLIQYYNGEERAKGNILERFSAQQFPDLHSELNLSSLELGDSALYFCASSARLAEPYNEQFFGPGTRLTVL.

This rearrangement joins TRBV3-1 (or the pseudogene TRBV3-2) to TRBJ2-3; TRBD2 is a possible D gene (6 bases). V lost 0 bases and J lost 5, with 15 bases in between. This CDR3 is built from 16 residues. Germline V CDR1 and CDR2: LGHDT, YNNKEL (reference sequence). The CDR3 loop reads CASSQEITGRGDTQYF. For the CDR3, the DNA is TGTGCCAGCAGCCAAGAAATCACGGGGCGGGGAGATACGCAGTATTTT.

The chain links TRBV13 to TRBJ1-6; 8 bases are a match to TRBD1. Germline V lookup: CDR1 PRHDT, CDR2 FYEKMQ (reference sequence). V shed 4 bases, J shed 2 bases, and the junction held 10 bases outside the gene matches. The CDR3 is made up of 18 amino acids. In DNA form, the CDR3 reads TGTGCCAGCAGCTCAACTGCAGGGGGCAGGCCCTATAATTCACCCCTCCACTTT. Translated: CASSSTAGGRPYNSPLHF. The whole variable domain, filled in from reference TRBV13 and TRBJ1-6, reads AAGVIQSPRHLIKEKRETATLKCYPIPRHDTVYWYQQGPGQDPQFLISFYEKMQSDKGSIPDRFSAQQFSDYHSELNMSSLELGDSALYFCASSSTAGGRPYNSPLHFGNGTRLTVT.

The chain is built from TRBV3-1 (or the pseudogene TRBV3-2) and TRBJ2-7, with TRBD2 matching 16 bases. CDR3 length: 18 amino acids. V dropped 4 bases and J dropped 5; count of bases not matched to a gene: 11. Per the germline V gene, CDR1 is LGHDT and CDR2 is YNNKEL (reference sequence). This CDR3 is CASSRTYPGTSGRDEQYF. CDR3 in DNA: TGTGCCAGCAGCCGAACGTACCCCGGGACTAGCGGGAGGGACGAGCAGTACTTC.

The CDR3: CASSWTGEREQFF. For the CDR3, the DNA is TGTGCCAGCAGCTGGACAGGGGAACGGGAGCAGTTCTTC. The chain has TRBV11-3 and TRBJ2-1; 9 bases align to TRBD1. The CDR3 is 13 residues long. The germline V gene has CDR1 SGHNT and CDR2 YENEEA. Germline trimming cut 4 bases from V and 10 bases from J; bases unmatched to any gene: 5.

V is TRBV2 and J is TRBJ2-3; D gene unclear. This CDR3 region has 13 residues. Trimming stripped 7 bases from V and 8 bases from J, with 16 bases between. Germline CDR1 SNHLY, CDR2 FYNNEI. The DNA for the CDR3 is TGTGCCAGCACCGTTGGGCCCCAAGGTACGCAGTATTTT. It specifies CASTVGPQGTQYF.

This clone was counted a single time. The chain recombines TRBV4-2 with TRBJ1-1, with TRBD1 as a possible D gene (5 bases). CDR1 LGHNA and CDR2 YNFKEQ come from the germline V gene. V lost 0 bases, J lost 5 bases, and 16 bases lay in between. The CDR3 has 16 residues. The CDR3 protein is CASSQELVQGGTEAFF. CDR3 nucleotides: TGTGCCAGCAGCCAAGAGCTGGTGCAGGGAGGAACTGAAGCTTTCTTT.

This chain uses TRBV19 with TRBJ2-4, with D hard to call. The CDR3 totals 13 residues. Per germline, CDR1 LNHDA and CDR2 SQIVND (reference sequence). V lost 5 bases to trimming and J lost 7 bases, with 12 bases between them. The CDR3 DNA reads as TGTGCCAGTAGTTTCCAGGCTACGAACATTCAGTACTTC. It specifies CASSFQATNIQYF.

The chain uses TRBV9 and TRBJ2-2; 9 bases map to TRBD2. Germline V gene sequence: CDR1 SGDLS, CDR2 YYNGEE. The V segment lost 6 bases and the J segment 7 bases; nucleotides outside the gene matches: 13. This CDR3 contains 16 residues. In nucleotides, the CDR3 is TGTGCCAGCAACCCGGAGGGTAGCGGGAGTCACGGGGAGCTGTTTTTT. Its translation: CASNPEGSGSHGELFF. The complete variable domain, with remaining parts taken from reference TRBV9 and TRBJ2-2, reads DSGVTQTPKHLITATGQRVTLRCSPRSGDLSVYWYQQSLDQGLQFLIQYYNGEERAKGNILERFSAQQFPDLHSELNLSSLELGDSALYFCASNPEGSGSHGELFFGEGSRLTVL.

This chain joins TRBV30 and TRBJ1-4; tentative D call: TRBD1 (6 bases). V was trimmed by 4 bases and J by 4 bases, leaving 10 bases between them. This CDR3 has 13 amino acids. Germline V gene lookup returns CDR1 GTSNPN and CDR2 SVGIG (reference sequence). CDR3 in DNA: TGTGCCTGGAAGGACAGAAATAATGAAAAACTGTTTTTT. It encodes CAWKDRNNEKLFF.

In its sample, this clone was seen once. The chain combines TRBV7-9 with TRBJ2-2; maybe TRBD2 (7 bases). Looked up from germline, CDR1 is SEHNR and CDR2 is FQNEAQ (reference sequence). The CDR3 is made up of 18 amino acids. V dropped 4 bases and J dropped 3 bases, with 21 bases sitting between them. This CDR3 is CASSSAQGPGGYTGELFF. As DNA, the CDR3 is TGTGCCAGCAGCTCCGCTCAGGGGCCCGGGGGGTACACCGGGGAGCTGTTTTTT. Full variable domain (rest looked up from reference TRBV7-9 and TRBJ2-2): DTGVSQNPRHKITKRGQNVTFRCDPISEHNRLYWYRQTLGQGPEFLTYFQNEAQLEKSRLLSDRFSAERPKGSFSTLEIQRTEQGDSAMYLCASSSAQGPGGYTGELFFGEGSRLTVL.

This clone showed up just once. The CDR3 nucleotides are TGTGCCAGCAGCCGTGGACAGGGTCTAGGCGAGCAGTACTTC. Translated, it gives CASSRGQGLGEQYF. This rearrangement joins TRBV5-4 to TRBJ2-7, with 8 bases that match TRBD1. The CDR3 runs 14 residues. The junction had 9 bases not matched to a gene; V was cut back by 4 bases and J by 6 bases. CDR1 and CDR2 (germline): SGHNT, YYREEE (reference sequence).

The V gene is TRBV4-1, the J gene TRBJ2-1, with TRBD2 identical over 14 bases. Germline CDR1 reads MGHRA; CDR2 reads YSYEKL. V gave up 4 bases and J gave up 7 bases; unmatched junction bases: 12. CDR3 size: 18 residues. As DNA, the CDR3 is TGCGCCAGCAGCCGACTAGCGGGAGGGCCCAATGTGGGGAATGAGCAGTTCTTC. It encodes CASSRLAGGPNVGNEQFF.